A selection of T cell receptor beta chains follows, all from one sample in a study of breast tumors, draining lymph nodes, adjacent tissues. Via MiXCR, TCRdb re-called the multiplex PCR reads, giving one row per CDR3 protein. The table includes about 31,000 distinct CDR3 sequences, about 60% detected once. Sample: breast tumor tissue. These TCRs come from a female donor with breast cancer. Some clones in this sample may be carry-over from other donors' samples. Each CDR3 is given with its conserved first and last residue. The D gene is left open where the match is weak. Expanded clones are given a class, and other clones once, few, many or no size at all.

J | D | size | V | DNA | CDR3
TRBJ2-7 | TRBD1 | NA | TRBV7-2 | TGTGCCAGCAGTCCGCGGACAGGGGCCAACGAGCAGTACTTC | CASSPRTGANEQYF
TRBJ1-3 | NA | large | TRBV5-6 | TGTGCCAGCAGCTTACGCACTGCGGGAAACACCATATATTTT | CASSLRTAGNTIYF
TRBJ2-3 | TRBD2 | NA | TRBV6-5 | TGTGCCAGCACCCCTGGACTAGCAGATACGCAGTATTTT | CASTPGLADTQYF
TRBJ2-7 | NA | once | TRBV7-9 | TGTGCCAGCAGCTTAGTGCACCACCCCTCCTACGAGCAGTACTTC | CASSLVHHPSYEQYF
TRBJ2-1 | NA | NA | TRBV2 | TGTGCCAGCGTTTCAGGGCTCGAGCAGTTCTTC | CASVSGLEQFF
TRBJ1-2 | NA | few | TRBV7-9 | TGTGCCAGCAGCTTATGTGCTAACTATGGCTACACCTTC | CASSLCANYGYTF
TRBJ2-7 | NA | NA | TRBV12-3/TRBV12-4 | TGTGCCAGCAGTTTAGCGGCCGGGGTCGAGCAGTACTTC | CASSLAAGVEQYF
TRBJ1-5 | NA | NA | TRBV7-2 | TGTGCCAGCAGCCCGGACAGCAGCAATCAGCCCCAGCATTTT | CASSPDSSNQPQHF
TRBJ2-5 | NA | once | TRBV9 | TGTGCCAGCAGCGTAGGTGGGGGCCTACAAGAGACCCAGTACTTC | CASSVGGGLQETQYF
TRBJ2-3 | NA | once | TRBV5-1 | TGCGCCAGCAGGCAAGAGGGCGATACGCAGTATTTT | CASRQEGDTQYF
TRBJ1-6 | NA | NA | TRBV2 | TGTGCCAGCAGTGTAGGCGGTAATTCACCCCTCCACTTT | CASSVGGNSPLHF
TRBJ2-1 | NA | many | TRBV6-2/TRBV6-3 | TGTGCCAGCAGTACCTACAATGAGCAGTTCTTC | CASSTYNEQFF
TRBJ1-5 | NA | many | TRBV19 | TGTGCCAGTAGTATAGTTAAAGATCAGCCCCAGCATTTT | CASSIVKDQPQHF
TRBJ2-7 | TRBD2 | many | TRBV27 | TGTGCCAGCAGGAGGATCGGGAGGGAGCAGTACTTC | CASRRIGREQYF
TRBJ1-2 | TRBD1 | NA | TRBV5-1 | TGCGCCAGTAGACAGGGGGCGGTTGGCTACACCTTC | CASRQGAVGYTF
TRBJ2-1 | NA | NA | TRBV9 | TGTGCCAGCAGTAGTTACTACAATGAGCAGTTCTTC | CASSSYYNEQFF
TRBJ2-2 | TRBD1 | NA | TRBV20-1 | TGCAGTGCTAGTACAGGGGGCCTTAGGGCCGGGGAGCTGTTTTTT | CSASTGGLRAGELFF
TRBJ1-2 | TRBD1 | NA | TRBV29-1 | TGCAGCGTGATACGGACAGGATCACCTAACTATGGCTACACCTTC | CSVIRTGSPNYGYTF